This T cell receptor beta chain was found in a study of tumor-infiltrating lymphocytes in primary liver carcinoma. The input was about 500 ng total RNA; TCR beta cDNA was made from it with a constant-region primer. Three nested multiplex PCR rounds, a slightly modified ARM-PCR method, built the TCR beta libraries. Running 10 cycles apiece, the first two PCR rounds relied on TRBV1-TRBV30 forward primers together with a C-beta reverse primer. TCRdb recomputed calls from the multiplex PCR reads with MiXCR, one row per CDR3 protein. The repertoire holds under 110,000 distinct CDR3 sequences, around 66% seen once, with around 12% in the top ten. The roughly 17-31 mg bulk tissue piece was not sorted before simultaneous RNA and DNA extraction. Germline CDR1 reads SQVTM; CDR2 reads ANQGSEA. This CDR3 has 13 amino acids. Losses at the gene ends were 7 bases for V and 5 bases for J; bases not matched to a gene: 8.

In the case of this clonotype: As the CDR3 is not closed by the conserved phenylalanine or tryptophan, this likely results from a read error.

The sequencing input was liver tumor tissue from sampling region 2. Described subset: tumor region T2, inferior pole. The TCR was taken from an older woman with primary liver carcinoma and hepatitis B virus infection. The rearrangement uses TRBV29-1 and TRBJ2-5, with 9 positions matching TRBD2. CDR3 in amino acids: CSAPSGMVETQYL. The CDR3, as DNA: TGCAGCGCCCCTAGCGGGATGGTTGAGACCCAGTACTTA.